Here is one T cell receptor beta chain with its context. The record originates from a study of technical replicates of blood from a handful of donors. This CDR3 spans 15 amino acids. The V gene's germline CDR1 is MRHNA and CDR2 SNTAGT. The V and J ends lost 3 bases and 8 bases, in that order; junction bases with no gene match: 5. Sequencing was performed with immunoSEQ multiplex PCR; in TCRdb, only in-frame clones are kept and a portion is missing. The sample yields 79,000 or so clones, approximately 96% seen once. Sequenced input: T cells isolated from PBMCs. This receptor was obtained from a human donor in good health. The rearrangement uses TRBV6-4 and TRBJ2-1, with 12 bases lining up with TRBD1. CDR3 region: CASSEGTGGFDEQFF. CDR3 coding DNA: TGTGCCAGCAGTGAAGGGACAGGGGGCTTCGATGAGCAGTTCTTC.